The 12 T cell receptor beta chains in this list originate from one sample, sequenced in a study of cytomegalovirus exposure and HLA in healthy donors. Primers: 60 Vbeta forward and 13 Jbeta reverse. Sequenced by immunoSEQ multiplex PCR; TCRdb stores in-frame clones only, minus some. The repertoire consists of about 160,000 clones, with approximately 78% occurring once and the leading ten covering around 0.97%. Sequenced: PBMCs. These receptors were taken from a girl aged 2-10 years in good health and CMV-seropositive.

The genes are TRBV5-1 and TRBJ2-6; no clear D gene. The CDR3 totals 16 residues. Germline-derived CDR1 and CDR2 are SGHRS and YFSETQ. The V gene lost 1 base and the J gene lost 7 bases, with 15 bases spanning the gap. In DNA form, the CDR3 reads TGCGCCAGCAGCTTGTTTCTGGGCCTCGGAGCCAACGTCCTGACTTTC. Residues: CASSLFLGLGANVLTF.

This chain joins TRBV4-1 and TRBJ1-4, with 7 bases aligning to TRBD1. Germline values: CDR1 MGHRA, CDR2 YSYEKL. This CDR3 is built from 19 residues. Losses at the gene ends were 3 bases for V and 4 bases for J; bases not matched to a gene: 17. As DNA, the CDR3 is TGCGCCAGCAGCCATCCTCCCGGACAGGCACGGCGGGATAATGAAAAACTGTTTTTT. This gives the protein CASSHPPGQARRDNEKLFF.

The chain couples TRBV5-6 to TRBJ1-4; 9 bases are a match to TRBD1. Germline V gene lookup returns CDR1 SGHDT and CDR2 YYEEEE. The CDR3 spans 17 residues. Germline trimming cut 1 base from V and 3 bases from J; bases unmatched to any gene: 7. CDR3 protein: CASSLLGDRAPNEKLFF. CDR3 in DNA: TGTGCCAGCAGCTTGCTAGGGGACAGGGCTCCTAATGAAAAACTGTTTTTT.

The chain uses TRBV27 and TRBJ1-2; possible D gene TRBD1, 5 bases. Per germline, CDR1 MNHEY and CDR2 SMNVEV (reference sequence). The CDR3 extends over 15 amino acids. V was clipped by 8 bases and J by 2 bases, with 18 bases between them. The CDR3 DNA follows: TGTGCCAGCTTACCTTTTGGGACTGCCAACTATGGCTACACCTTC. Its translation is CASLPFGTANYGYTF.

This chain links TRBV5-1 with TRBJ2-4, with D possibly matching TRBD2 (8 bases). V was trimmed by 0 bases and J by 8 bases, leaving 18 bases between them. In germline, CDR1 is SGHRS, CDR2 YFSETQ. This CDR3 is built from 16 residues. The CDR3 nucleotides read TGCGCCAGCAGCTTGGAGGCAGGGGGACTAGTTGACATTCAGTACTTC. It is translated as CASSLEAGGLVDIQYF.

The chain recombines TRBV19 with TRBJ1-3; unclear D gene. This CDR3 is built from 15 residues. V lost 2 bases to trimming and J lost 6 bases, with 14 bases between them. The V gene's germline CDR1 is LNHDA and CDR2 SQIVND (reference sequence). This CDR3 is CASSISGRDENTIYF. CDR3 sequence (DNA): TGTGCCAGTAGTATATCGGGAAGAGACGAAAACACCATATATTTT.

This clone was seen just once. The chain uses TRBV10-2 and TRBJ1-4, with TRBD1 matching 7 bases. The germline V gene has CDR1 WSHSY and CDR2 SAAADI. The V segment lost 6 bases and the J segment 8 bases; nucleotides outside the gene matches: 9. This CDR3 spans 14 amino acids. The CDR3 reads CASSLQGQEEKLFF. Here the CDR3 DNA reads TGCGCCAGCAGCCTACAGGGGCAGGAGGAAAAACTGTTTTTT.

The chain uses TRBV28 and TRBJ2-3; maybe TRBD2 (5 bases). Germline loops: CDR1 MDHEN, CDR2 SYDVKM. The CDR3 runs 11 residues. V was cut by 7 bases and J by 7 bases, with 9 bases left in between. CDR3 sequence reads: CASKRAYTQYF. Here the CDR3 DNA reads TGTGCCAGCAAGAGGGCGTATACGCAGTATTTT.

This rearrangement joins TRBV2 to TRBJ2-7, with D perhaps matching TRBD2 (5 bases). The germline V gene has CDR1 SNHLY and CDR2 FYNNEI. This CDR3 is 12 amino acids long. With 8 bases removed from V and 2 bases from J, the gap between germline ends came to 10 bases. As DNA, the CDR3 is TGTGCCAGCTTCGGGGTTCCCTACGAGCAGTACTTC. It yields the protein CASFGVPYEQYF.

In its sample, this clone was seen once. The genes are TRBV6-1 and TRBJ2-7, with TRBD2 matching over 11 bases. V lost 6 bases and J lost 9; bases outside the gene matches: 10. This CDR3 has 14 amino acids. Germline CDR1 MNHNS, CDR2 SASEGT. The CDR3 sequence is CASRGLAAKGGQYF. Written as DNA, the CDR3 is TGTGCCAGCAGGGGACTAGCGGCGAAGGGAGGGCAGTACTTC.

This chain connects TRBV6-1 to TRBJ1-5; no clear D gene. Germline CDR1 and CDR2: MNHNS and SASEGT. The ends were cut back, 2 bases at V and 2 bases at J, with 10 bases in the middle. CDR3 size: 15 residues. As DNA, the CDR3 is TGTGCCAGCAGTGAATATCCGAGGGGCAATCAGCCCCAGCATTTT. Protein product: CASSEYPRGNQPQHF.

The chain employs TRBV29-1 and TRBJ1-1, with D tentatively TRBD1 (5 bases). Per the germline V gene, CDR1 is SQVTM and CDR2 is ANQGSEA. With 4 bases removed from V and 3 bases from J, the gap between germline ends came to 15 bases. The CDR3 loop spans 14 amino acids. The CDR3, as DNA: TGCAGCGTTGCGGTAAAGGGGTGGGACACTGAAGCTTTCTTT. Its translation is CSVAVKGWDTEAFF.